This TCR beta chain stems from a study of CD8+CD57+ T cells in acquired aplastic anemia. Genomic DNA, the template, was used for profiling of the TCR beta VDJ and CDR3. TCRdb passed the reads through MiXCR, listing each CDR3 protein once. The table records roughly 240,000 distinct CDR3 sequences, around 43% of them present only once. Before being chosen for sequencing, patients had shown CD8+CD57+ cell expansion by flow cytometry. Blood came from patients not yet given any therapy. The CDR3 sequence is 14 residues long. Trimming left V 3 bases short and J 1 base short, with 10 bases between. Germline assignment: CDR1 SGHAT and CDR2 FQNNGV.

The V gene is TRBV11-2, the J gene TRBJ2-7, with TRBD1 as a possible D gene (5 bases). The TCR sequence derives from a human donor with aplastic anemia. The sample comprised sorted CD4+, CD8+, or CD8+CD57+ T cells (not recorded which) from PBMCs. In DNA, the CDR3 is TGTGCCAGCAGCTTCTTTGACAGTTCCTACGAGCAGTACGTC. Translating it yields CASSFFDSSYEQYV.